This T cell receptor beta chain was documented in a study of blood T cell repertoires in COVID-19. Study-level background: The United States, Italy and Spain were the sources of the acute and convalescent COVID-19 samples. From T cells, B-cell-depleted T cells, or PBMCs came the material, which was cDNA or gDNA.

The CDR3 is made up of 16 amino acids. This clone was counted once. Only in-frame clones appear in the TCRdb table, and some are missing; sequencing was by immunoSEQ multiplex PCR. The sample shows 25,000 to 30,000 clones, roughly 90% of them seen only once. Sample: peripheral blood. The source of this sequence is a human donor in a cohort sampled during active COVID-19. The chain employs TRBV12-1 and TRBJ2-7; TRBD2 is the table's D call and was not checked against the DNA. TRBV12-1 is shown as a pseudogene. Written as DNA, the CDR3 is TGTGCCAGCAGCCGCCGTCCTAGCGGGGGGGGTCGATGGCAGTACTTC. Protein: CASSRRPSGGGRWQYF.